These 8 T cell receptor beta chains originate from one sample sequenced in a study of T cell repertoires in cytomegalovirus infection (dated by TCRdb to between 2018 and 2021). The sample's treatment or condition label is to be understood as: in vitro stimulation with specific CMV peptide epitopes to enrich CMV-specific T cells. These receptors' targets are unknown. Sequencing relied on an Illumina HiSeq 1500. TCRdb reran the public reads through fastp at Q25 and MiXCR, keeping productive beta chains. CDR3 protein sequences are deduplicated, and each keeps its most common genes and DNA. The sample table holds approximately 1,000,000 distinct CDR3 sequences, of which more than 25% were seen once. The ten largest clones represent 11% to 15% of the sample. Sequenced here: cultured CD8+ T cells from PBMCs, sampled from culture after CMV antigen stimulation. The receptors were gathered from a human donor in good health (CMV status not recorded). Some clones in this sample may be carry-over from other donors' samples.

This clonotype came up a few times. This chain joins TRBV4-1 and TRBJ2-1, with TRBD1 matching 7 bases. The V and J ends lost 0 bases and 5 bases, in that order; junction bases with no gene match: 10. CDR3 size: 17 residues. The germline V gene encodes CDR1 MGHRA and CDR2 YSYEKL. The DNA of the CDR3 is TGCGCCAGCAGCCAAGATTTATGGCAACAGGGGCACAATGAGCAGTTCTTC. Translating it yields CASSQDLWQQGHNEQFF.

This clonotype was seen at least ten times. The gene calls are TRBV4-2 and TRBJ1-1; D remains unclear. Between the trimmed V and J ends, which lost 4 bases and 1 base, there was a span of 19 bases. CDR1 and CDR2 from the germline V gene are LGHNA and YNFKEQ. The CDR3 runs to 17 residues. As DNA, the CDR3 is TGTGCCAGCAGCCCCCCTTGGGCCGGGATTAGGAACACTGAAGCTTTCTTT. This codes for CASSPPWAGIRNTEAFF.

This rearrangement joins TRBV9 to TRBJ1-1, with a tentative D call TRBD1 (6 bases). The CDR3 totals 14 residues. Germline V lookup: CDR1 SGDLS, CDR2 YYNGEE. Trimming removed 1 base from V and 6 bases from J, with 13 bases in between. The CDR3 sequence is CASSVRGGFAEAFF. CDR3 DNA: TGTGCCAGCAGCGTAAGGGGGGGGTTCGCTGAAGCTTTCTTT.

This clonotype was seen ten or more times. The rearrangement joins TRBV12-3 or TRBV12-4 to TRBJ2-1, with TRBD1 as a possible D gene (5 bases). There are 15 residues in the CDR3. Trimming pared 6 bases from V and 4 bases from J, leaving 16 bases between. CDR3 sequence reads: CASSLRGGEYNEQFF. The CDR3 DNA follows: TGTGCCAGCAGCTTAAGGGGTGGGGAATACAATGAGCAGTTCTTC.

As for this clonotype: Mismatch with germline at one junction end may stem from a read error. V and J are TRBV4-1 and TRBJ1-1; D gene ambiguous. The CDR3 totals 16 residues. The germline V gene encodes CDR1 MGHRA and CDR2 YSYEKL. CDR3 in DNA: TGTGCCAGCAGCGAAGAGGGAGGGTCTTGGTCTACTGAAGCTTTCTTT. Its translation is CASSEEGGSWSTEAFF.

Points on this clonotype: A much bigger clone sits one base away, suggesting this may be a read error. The CDR3 protein is CTSSIYSLGGGQPQHF. DNA of the CDR3: TGTACCAGTAGTATATATTCTCTCGGGGGTGGACAGCCCCAGCATTTT. The V and J genes are TRBV19 and TRBJ1-5, with TRBD1 as a possible D gene (5 bases). This CDR3 is built from 16 residues. Germline lookup yields CDR1 LNHDA and CDR2 SQIVND (reference sequence).

The chain couples TRBV14 to TRBJ1-2; D call uncertain. The CDR3 contains 16 residues. CDR1 and CDR2 (germline): SGHDN, FVKESK. With 0 bases removed from V and 2 bases from J, the gap between germline ends came to 13 bases. CDR3 sequence (DNA): TGTGCCAGCAGCCAAGATATTGGGAAATCGAACTATGGCTACACCTTC. Its protein is CASSQDIGKSNYGYTF.

In its sample, this clonotype was seen a few times. The CDR3 coding sequence is TGTGCCAGCAGTTATAGCGAGGGGGGCACAGATACGCAGTATTTT. It encodes CASSYSEGGTDTQYF. The rearrangement links TRBV6-6 to TRBJ2-3; D is perhaps TRBD1 (6 bases). The germline V gene encodes CDR1 MNHNY and CDR2 SVGAGI (reference sequence). The CDR3 has 15 residues. The V end lost 3 bases, the J end lost 1 base, and 11 bases lay between the germline ends.